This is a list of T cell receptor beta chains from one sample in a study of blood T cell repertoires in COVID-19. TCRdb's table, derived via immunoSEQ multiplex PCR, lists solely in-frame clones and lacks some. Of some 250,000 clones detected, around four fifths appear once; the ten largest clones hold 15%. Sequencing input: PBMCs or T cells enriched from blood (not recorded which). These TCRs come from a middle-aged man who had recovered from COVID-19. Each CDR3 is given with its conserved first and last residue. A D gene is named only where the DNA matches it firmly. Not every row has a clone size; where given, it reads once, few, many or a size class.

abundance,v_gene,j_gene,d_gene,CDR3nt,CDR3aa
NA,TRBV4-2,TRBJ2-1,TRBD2,TGTGCCAGCAGCCAGGGTACGGGACTAGCGGGGGGCGATTCAGGTGAGCAGTTCTTC,CASSQGTGLAGGDSGEQFF
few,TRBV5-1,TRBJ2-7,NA,TGCGCCAGCAGCTTGGGTCGAGCCTACGAGCAGTACTTC,CASSLGRAYEQYF
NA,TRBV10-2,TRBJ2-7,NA,TGCGCCAGCAGGCGGGTGGGAAGCCACGAGCAGTACTTC,CASRRVGSHEQYF
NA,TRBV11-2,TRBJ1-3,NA,TGTGCCAGCAGCTTATCGACACCTGGAAACACCATATATTTT,CASSLSTPGNTIYF
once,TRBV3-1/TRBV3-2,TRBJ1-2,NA,TGTGCCAGCAGCCCCCGACAGGAAGGAGACTACACCTTC,CASSPRQEGDYTF
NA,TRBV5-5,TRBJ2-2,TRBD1,TGTGCCAGCAGCGTGGGTTCTACAGGGGCCTACACCGGGGAGCTGTTTTTT,CASSVGSTGAYTGELFF
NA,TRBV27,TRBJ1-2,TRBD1,TGTGCCAGCAGGGAGACCGACAGGGGAGGTAACTATGGCTACACCTTC,CASRETDRGGNYGYTF
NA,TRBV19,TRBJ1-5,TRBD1,TGTGCCAGTAGTGGGACAGGGAGTCAGCCCCAGCATTTT,CASSGTGSQPQHF
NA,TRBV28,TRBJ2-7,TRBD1,TGTGCCAGCACCTTTAGGACAGGAAGGGGGAACGAGCAGTACTTC,CASTFRTGRGNEQYF
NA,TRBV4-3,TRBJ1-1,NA,TGCGCCAGCAAGCCTCGAGGGGGTGGCAACACTGAAGCTTTCTTT,CASKPRGGGNTEAFF
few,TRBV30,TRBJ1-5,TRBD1,TGTGCCGGAGATGAAACCGGGACAGCGAATCAGCCCCAGCATTTT,CAGDETGTANQPQHF
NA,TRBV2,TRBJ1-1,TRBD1,TGTGCCAGCAGTCCGGGTACAGGGGGCGCGGGGAGCACTGAAGCTTTCTTT,CASSPGTGGAGSTEAFF
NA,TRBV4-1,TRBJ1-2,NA,TGCGCCAGCAGCTTCCGGGAGGCCAGTGACTATGGCTACACCTTC,CASSFREASDYGYTF
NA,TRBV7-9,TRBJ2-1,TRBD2,TGTGCCAGCAGCTTAGAGGGACAGACTAGCGGTAATGAGCAGTTCTTC,CASSLEGQTSGNEQFF
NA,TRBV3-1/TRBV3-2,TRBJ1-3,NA,TGTGCCAGCAGCCCTCCCGGGATATCTGGAAACACCATATATTTT,CASSPPGISGNTIYF
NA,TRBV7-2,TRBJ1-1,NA,TGTGCCAGCAGCACCTCCGCGGGAATGAACACTGAAGCTTTCTTT,CASSTSAGMNTEAFF
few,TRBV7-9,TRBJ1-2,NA,TGTGCCAGCAGCCCCCCCCGCGGCGGCTACACCTTC,CASSPPRGGYTF
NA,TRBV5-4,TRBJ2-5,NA,TGTGCCAGCAGCTGGCCGGGAGAGACCCAGTACTTC,CASSWPGETQYF
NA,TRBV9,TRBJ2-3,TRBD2,TGTGCCAGCGCGACTAGCGTCACAGATACGCAGTATTTT,CASATSVTDTQYF
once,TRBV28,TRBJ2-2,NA,TGTGCCAGCAGGCGGAATACAGGGCGAACCGGGGAGCTGTTTTTT,CASRRNTGRTGELFF
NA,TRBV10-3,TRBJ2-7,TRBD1,TGTGCCATCGGGACAGGGGACCCTTACGAGCAGTACTTC,CAIGTGDPYEQYF
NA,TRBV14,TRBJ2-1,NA,TGTGCCAGCAGCCCCTTAGCAGCGGTGACCAACAATGAGCAGTTCTTC,CASSPLAAVTNNEQFF
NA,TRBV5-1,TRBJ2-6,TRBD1,TGCGCCAGCAGCTTAACCGGGACAGGTTCCCTCGGGGCCAACGTCCTGACTTTC,CASSLTGTGSLGANVLTF
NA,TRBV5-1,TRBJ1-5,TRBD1,TGCGCCAGCAGGACAGGGGAGAATCAGCCCCAGCATTTT,CASRTGENQPQHF
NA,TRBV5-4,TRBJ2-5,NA,TGTGCCAGCAGCCCTAGCCGCCGGGGGAGGCAAGAGACCCAGTACTTC,CASSPSRRGRQETQYF
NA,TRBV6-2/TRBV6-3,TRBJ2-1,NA,TGTGCCAGCAGTTATAATCGGGACAATGAGCAGTTCTTC,CASSYNRDNEQFF
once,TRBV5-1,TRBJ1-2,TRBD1,TGCGCCAGCAGCACCGACAGGGGGATCGGTGGCTACACCTTC,CASSTDRGIGGYTF
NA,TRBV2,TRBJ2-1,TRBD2,TGTGCCAGCAGGACGGGAGGTTACAATGAGCAGTTCTTC,CASRTGGYNEQFF
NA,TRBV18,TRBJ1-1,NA,TGTGCCAGCTCACCGACAGCCGGGAACACTGAAGCTTTCTTT,CASSPTAGNTEAFF
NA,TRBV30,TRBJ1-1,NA,TGTGCCTGGAGGCAGGGGCTGGGCACTGAAGCTTTCTTT,CAWRQGLGTEAFF
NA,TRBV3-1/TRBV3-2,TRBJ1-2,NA,TGTGCCAGCAGCCAGAACTATTATGGCTACACCTTC,CASSQNYYGYTF
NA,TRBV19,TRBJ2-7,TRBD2,TGTGCCAGTAGTGCGGGACTAGCGACCGAGCAGTACTTC,CASSAGLATEQYF
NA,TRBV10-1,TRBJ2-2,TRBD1,TGCGCCAGCAGTGGCTACAGGGGCTGGGAGCTGTTTTTT,CASSGYRGWELFF
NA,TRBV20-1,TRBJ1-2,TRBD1,TGCAGTGTTGGGGACAGGCATGGCTACACCTTC,CSVGDRHGYTF
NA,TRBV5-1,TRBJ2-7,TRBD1,TGCGCCAGCAGCCGCGGGACAGGGGATACCTACGAGCAGTACTTC,CASSRGTGDTYEQYF
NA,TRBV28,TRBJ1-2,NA,TGTGCCAGCATTCCCTCACAGGCGGTCTATGGCTACACCTTC,CASIPSQAVYGYTF
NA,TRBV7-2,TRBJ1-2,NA,TGTGCCAGCAGCTTAGAAGCATATGGCTACACCTTC,CASSLEAYGYTF
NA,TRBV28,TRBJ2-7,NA,TGTGCCAGCAGTTTAACGAACATCCCCTACGAGCAGTACTTC,CASSLTNIPYEQYF
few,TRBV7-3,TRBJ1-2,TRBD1,TGTGCCAGCAGCTTATCGCCAGGGGGGTCCTATGGCTACACCTTC,CASSLSPGGSYGYTF
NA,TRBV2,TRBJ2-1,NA,TGTGCCAGCAGTGAAGATCTAGACCTTTCCTACAATGAGCAGTTCTTC,CASSEDLDLSYNEQFF
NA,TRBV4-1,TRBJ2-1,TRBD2,TGCGCCAGCAGCCAGATGACCGGGACTAGCGGGAGGCGGGATGAGCAGTTCTTC,CASSQMTGTSGRRDEQFF
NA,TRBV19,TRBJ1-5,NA,TGTGCCAGTAGTATAGGCAGTGAAGATCAGCCCCAGCATTTT,CASSIGSEDQPQHF
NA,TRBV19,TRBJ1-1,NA,TGTGCCAGTAGTATGGTGACGGGGGACACTGAAGCTTTCTTT,CASSMVTGDTEAFF
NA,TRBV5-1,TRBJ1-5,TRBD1,TGCGCCAGCAGAAGGGACAGGGAGAGCAATCAGCCCCAGCATTTT,CASRRDRESNQPQHF
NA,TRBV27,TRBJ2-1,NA,TGTGCCAGCAGTTTACTCGGTAGAAGCTCCTACAATGAGCAGTTCTTC,CASSLLGRSSYNEQFF
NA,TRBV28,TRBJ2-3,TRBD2,TGTGCCAGCAGCTGGGGGGGGAGCACAGATACGCAGTATTTT,CASSWGGSTDTQYF
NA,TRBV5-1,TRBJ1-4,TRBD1,TGCGCCAGCCGCACCGGGACAGGGAGTGAAAAACTGTTTTTT,CASRTGTGSEKLFF
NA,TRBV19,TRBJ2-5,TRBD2,TGTGCCACCCGGGGAGCGGGAGGCGTTGGGGAGACCCAGTACTTC,CATRGAGGVGETQYF
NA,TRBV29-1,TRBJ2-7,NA,TGCAGCGCGACGTCGGGATCCTACGAGCAGTACTTC,CSATSGSYEQYF
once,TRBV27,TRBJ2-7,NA,TGTGCCAGCAGTTTCAGGGGCGCCAACTCCTACGAGCAGTACTTC,CASSFRGANSYEQYF
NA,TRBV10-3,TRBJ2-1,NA,TGTGCCATCTCAACAGGAATAGGGTACAATGAGCAGTTCTTC,CAISTGIGYNEQFF
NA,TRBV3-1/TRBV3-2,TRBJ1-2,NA,TGTGCCAGCAGCCAAGATAGCGGAGGGGTAGGTGGCTACACCTTC,CASSQDSGGVGGYTF
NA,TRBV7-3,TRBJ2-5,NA,TGTGCCAGCAGCTTGGGAGGTCTAGAGACCCAGTACTTC,CASSLGGLETQYF
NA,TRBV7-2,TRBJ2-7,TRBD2,TGTGCCAGCAGCCTTAGCGGGGGGGGAAGCTCCTACGAGCAGTACTTC,CASSLSGGGSSYEQYF
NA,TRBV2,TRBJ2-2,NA,TGTGCCAGCAGTTTAGAGGGCGGGGAGCTGTTTTTT,CASSLEGGELFF
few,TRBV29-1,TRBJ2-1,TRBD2,TGCAGCGTTGAAATGCTAGCGGCTAGCTCCTACAATGAGCAGTTCTTC,CSVEMLAASSYNEQFF
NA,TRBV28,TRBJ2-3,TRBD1,TGTGCCAGCAGAAAACAGGGGGCTGATACGCAGTATTTT,CASRKQGADTQYF
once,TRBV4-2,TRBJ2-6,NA,TGTGCCAGCAGCCAAGGACTCGGCAACTCTGGGGCCAACGTCCTGACTTTC,CASSQGLGNSGANVLTF
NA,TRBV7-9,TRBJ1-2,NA,TGTGCCAGCAGCCCCGAGGGGGAGGGTGGCTACACCTTC,CASSPEGEGGYTF